This T cell receptor (beta chain) was found in a study of CXCR3-negative and CXCR3-positive naive CD8 T cells. Study background: The libraries yielded about 135 million TRB reads, about 1.5 +/- 0.3 million each. Regarding the study as a whole: Naive subsets displayed similar surface CD5, and TCR strength was inferred from TRB CDR3 properties. CXCR3-positive naive cells had TRB CDR3s that were more hydrophobic than CXCR3-negative naive cells had.

Per the germline V gene, CDR1 is KGHSH and CDR2 is LQKENI. CDR3 length: 18 amino acids. Regarding this clonotype: Antigen unknown.

Preparation of TRB cDNA libraries relied on 5' RACE carrying UMI labels. No DNA is given; TCRdb re-called the 5' RACE reads and lists each CDR3 protein once. This listing includes tens of thousands of distinct CDR3 sequences. This sequence was found in a human donor in good health. Some clones in this sample may be carry-over from other donors' samples. This chain uses TRBV18 with TRBJ2-3; the D call from TCRdb, TRBD1, cannot be confirmed without DNA. The sequenced sample consisted of naive CXCR3+ CD8+ T cells from blood. The subset: CD45RO-CCR7+CD27+CD95- naive CD8+ T cells expressing CXCR3 (TNR3+). The CDR3 region is CASSPRDRTSPSTDTQYF.